This T cell receptor (beta chain) is drawn from a study of blood T cell repertoires in COVID-19. Overall study context: Specimens from acute and convalescent COVID-19 originated in the United States, Italy and Spain.

Germline V gene lookup returns CDR1 LGHNA and CDR2 YSLEER. The CDR3 spans 16 residues. V was pared by 0 bases and J by 5 bases, with 13 bases between. Clones were read by immunoSEQ multiplex PCR, and TCRdb kept only the in-frame ones, dropping some. Here the sample spans about 140,000 clones, around 84% being singletons. The sequenced material came from peripheral blood. The TCR originated in a human donor with acute or convalescent COVID-19. The donor label of this sample is uncertain. V gene TRBV4-3 combines with J gene TRBJ2-2; TRBD2 might be the D (7 bases). The CDR3 nucleotides are TGCGCCAGCAGCCAAGAGGTGGGGGGGCTGACCGGGGAGCTGTTTTTT. Protein: CASSQEVGGLTGELFF.